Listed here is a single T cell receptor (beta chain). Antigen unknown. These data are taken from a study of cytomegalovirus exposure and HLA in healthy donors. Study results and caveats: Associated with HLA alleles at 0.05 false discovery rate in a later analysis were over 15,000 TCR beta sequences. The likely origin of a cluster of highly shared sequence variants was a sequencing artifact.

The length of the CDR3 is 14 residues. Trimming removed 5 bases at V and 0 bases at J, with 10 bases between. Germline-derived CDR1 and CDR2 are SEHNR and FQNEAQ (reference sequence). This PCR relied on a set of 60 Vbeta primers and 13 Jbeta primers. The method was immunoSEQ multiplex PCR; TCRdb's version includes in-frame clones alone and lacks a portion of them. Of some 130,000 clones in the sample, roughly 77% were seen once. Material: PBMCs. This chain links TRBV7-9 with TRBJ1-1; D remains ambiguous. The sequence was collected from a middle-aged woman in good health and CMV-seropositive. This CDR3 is CASSKDTVNTEAFF. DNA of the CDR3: TGTGCCAGCAGCAAAGACACTGTGAACACTGAAGCTTTCTTT.